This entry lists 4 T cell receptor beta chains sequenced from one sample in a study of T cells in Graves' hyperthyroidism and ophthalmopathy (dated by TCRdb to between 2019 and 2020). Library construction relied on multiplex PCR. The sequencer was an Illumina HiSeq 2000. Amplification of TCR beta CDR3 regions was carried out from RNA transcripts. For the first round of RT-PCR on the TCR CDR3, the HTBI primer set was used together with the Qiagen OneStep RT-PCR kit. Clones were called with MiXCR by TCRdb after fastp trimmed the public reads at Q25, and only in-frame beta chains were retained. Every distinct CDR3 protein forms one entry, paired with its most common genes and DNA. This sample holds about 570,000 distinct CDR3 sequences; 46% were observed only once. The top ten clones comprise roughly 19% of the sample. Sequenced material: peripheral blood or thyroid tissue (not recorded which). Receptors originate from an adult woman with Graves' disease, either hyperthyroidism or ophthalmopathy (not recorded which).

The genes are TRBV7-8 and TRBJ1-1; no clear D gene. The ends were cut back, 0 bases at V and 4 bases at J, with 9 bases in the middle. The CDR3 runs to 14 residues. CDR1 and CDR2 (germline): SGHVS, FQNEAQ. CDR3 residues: CASSLALGITEAFF. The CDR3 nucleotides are TGTGCCAGCAGCTTAGCGCTGGGGATCACTGAAGCTTTCTTT.

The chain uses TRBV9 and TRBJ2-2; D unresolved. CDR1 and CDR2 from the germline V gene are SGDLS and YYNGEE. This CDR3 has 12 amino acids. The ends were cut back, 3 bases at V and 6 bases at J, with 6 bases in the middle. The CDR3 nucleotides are TGTGCCAGCAGCGGCCCCCCCGGGGAGCTGTTTTTT. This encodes CASSGPPGELFF.

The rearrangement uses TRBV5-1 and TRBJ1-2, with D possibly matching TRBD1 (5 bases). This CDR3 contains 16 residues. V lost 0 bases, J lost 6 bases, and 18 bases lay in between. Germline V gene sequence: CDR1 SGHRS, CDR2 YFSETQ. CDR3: CASSLDGRGRVHGYTF. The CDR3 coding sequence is TGCGCCAGCAGCTTGGATGGACGGGGCAGGGTCCATGGCTACACCTTC. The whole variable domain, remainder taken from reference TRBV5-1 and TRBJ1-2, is KAGVTQTPRYLIKTRGQQVTLSCSPISGHRSVSWYQQTPGQGLQFLFEYFSETQRNKGNFPGRFSGRQFSNSRSEMNVSTLELGDSALYLCASSLDGRGRVHGYTFGSGTRLTVV.

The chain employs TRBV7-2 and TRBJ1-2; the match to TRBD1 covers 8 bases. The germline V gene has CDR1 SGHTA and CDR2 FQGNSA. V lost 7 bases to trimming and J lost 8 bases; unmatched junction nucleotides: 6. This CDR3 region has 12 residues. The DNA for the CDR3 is TGTACCAGCAATAAGGACAGGGACGGCTACACCTTC. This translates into CTSNKDRDGYTF.